This TCR beta chain was found in a study of blood T cells in healthy people across ages. Each sample yielded at least 7 million isolated PBMCs. Alongside a J-beta primer mix, a sample-barcoded 5' primer served in a second PCR lasting about 6 to 12 cycles. Every individual sample yielded 2.5 million or more paired-end reads (each containing CDR3). TCRdb re-analysed the 5' RACE reads in MiXCR, keeping a single row per CDR3 protein. Of about 640,000 distinct CDR3 sequences in the sample, approximately 50% were seen once. General observations from the study: Diversity estimated from one million T cells was considered an underestimate.

This CDR3 region has 12 residues. Unmatched junction bases numbered 7, after V lost 7 bases and J lost 6 bases. Looked up from germline, CDR1 is DFQATT and CDR2 is SNEGSKA (reference sequence). Comment on this clonotype: Its antigen is still unknown.

This clonotype originated in a man between 60 and 70 years old in good health. Sequencing was performed on blood. V and J are TRBV20-1 and TRBJ1-2; 8 positions agree with TRBD1. This CDR3 is CSVATGVDGYTF. In nucleotides, the CDR3 is TGCAGTGTGGCGACAGGGGTGGATGGCTACACCTTC.